The clone carrying this TCR beta chain appeared a few times. Amplification of ligated cDNA took four PCR rounds with SP2 and nested alpha and beta constant primers. TCRdb processed the UMI-ligation and nested PCR reads anew with MiXCR; each CDR3 protein has one entry. The sample has approximately 22,000 distinct CDR3 sequences; approximately 6% are singletons. Treatment reported: skin biopsy from PPD injection site in Mantoux-positive individual. TCR cDNA received a 3' ligated oligonucleotide that carried a UMI. Unsorted total RNA, roughly 1 to 1000 ng, was DNase treated before reverse transcription. These data originate in a study of naive and memory T cell subsets. V gave up 3 bases and J gave up 6 bases, with 11 bases separating them. The CDR3 is 13 residues long. Germline V gene lookup returns CDR1 DFQATT and CDR2 SNEGSKA (reference sequence).

This specimen was skin, taken from a tuberculin skin test site. This TCR derives from an adult in good health. The J gene is TRBJ2-2, the V gene TRBV20-1; maybe TRBD2 (5 bases). The CDR3 bases are TGCAGTGCTAGCGGGTCTAGCTCCGGGGAGCTGTTTTTT. This sequence encodes CSASGSSSGELFF.